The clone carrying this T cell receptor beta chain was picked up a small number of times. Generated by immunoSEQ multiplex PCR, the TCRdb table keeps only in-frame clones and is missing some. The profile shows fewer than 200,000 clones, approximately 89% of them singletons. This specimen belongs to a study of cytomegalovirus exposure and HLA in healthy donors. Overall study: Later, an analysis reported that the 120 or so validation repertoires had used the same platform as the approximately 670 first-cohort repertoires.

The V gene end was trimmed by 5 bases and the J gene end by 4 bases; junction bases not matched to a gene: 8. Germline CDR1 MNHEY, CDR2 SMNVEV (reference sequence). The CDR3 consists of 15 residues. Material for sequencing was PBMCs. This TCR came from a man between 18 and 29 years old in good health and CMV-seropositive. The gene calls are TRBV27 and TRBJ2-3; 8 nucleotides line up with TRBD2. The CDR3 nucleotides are TGTGCCAGCAGTGGAGGACTAGCCGGAGCAGATACGCAGTATTTT. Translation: CASSGGLAGADTQYF.